Shown below are 21 T cell receptor beta chains from a single sample sequenced in a study of molecular identifiers for immune sequencing clone quantification. Each CDR3 protein is one row after TCRdb ran MiXCR on the PCR reads. The sample comprises more than 450,000 distinct CDR3 sequences, about 26% of which are singletons, and around 0.78% rests with the top ten. Material: naive CD8+ T cells from blood, with Jurkat cell RNA spiked in. This sample's subset: FACS-sorted CD8+CD4-CCR7+CD45RA+ naive T cells. These receptors were taken from a human donor in good health. Some libraries in this study had Jurkat cell RNA spiked in.

In its sample, this clonotype was seen many times. This sequence joins TRBV7-9 and TRBJ2-2, with D unresolved. The CDR3 length is 15 residues. Trimming cost V 1 base and J 0 bases, with 6 bases left between them. The germline V gene encodes CDR1 SEHNR and CDR2 FQNEAQ (reference sequence). This CDR3 is CASSLEWANTGELFF. CDR3 DNA sequence: TGTGCCAGCAGCTTAGAATGGGCGAACACCGGGGAGCTGTTTTTT.

In its sample, this clonotype was seen a few times. The V gene is TRBV6-5, the J gene TRBJ2-7; TRBD1 matches at 7 bases. Per the germline V gene, CDR1 is MNHEY and CDR2 is SVGAGI. V shed 7 bases, J shed 6 bases, and the junction held 12 bases outside the gene matches. This CDR3 has 14 amino acids. The CDR3 is CASTYLSGGGEQYF. For the CDR3, the DNA is TGTGCCAGCACCTACTTATCAGGGGGTGGCGAGCAGTACTTC.

This clonotype was seen a handful of times. V gene TRBV30 combines with J gene TRBJ2-3; TRBD2 is a possible D gene (5 bases). The CDR3 spans 12 residues. V was trimmed by 4 bases and J by 3 bases, leaving 8 bases between them. CDR1 is GTSNPN, CDR2 SVGIG, per germline (reference sequence). In DNA, the CDR3 is TGTGCCTGGAAGGCGGGTACAGATACGCAGTATTTT. This codes for CAWKAGTDTQYF.

For this clonotype: This may arise from a read error, as a much more abundant clone is one base away. The CDR3 loop is CASVGQVDEQYF. The CDR3 nucleotides are TGTGCCAGCGTGGGACAAGTCGACGAGCAGTACTTC. V and J are TRBV7-6 and TRBJ2-7, with a possible D match to TRBD1 (6 bases). The CDR3 covers 12 residues. Germline assignment: CDR1 SGHVS and CDR2 FNYEAQ. V lost 8 bases to trimming and J lost 5 bases, with 13 bases between them. Looking up the rest from reference TRBV7-6 and TRBJ2-7 gives the full variable domain: GAGVSQSPRYKVTKRGQDVALRCDPISGHVSLYWYRQALGQGPEFLTYFNYEAQQDKSGLPNDRFSAERPEGSISTLTIQRTEQRDSAMYRCASVGQVDEQYFGPGTRLTVT.

This clonotype was recorded many times. The rearrangement links TRBV30 to TRBJ2-3; 10 bases line up with TRBD2. The V segment lost 1 base and the J segment 3 bases; nucleotides outside the gene matches: 1. Germline assignment: CDR1 GTSNPN and CDR2 SVGIG (reference sequence). This CDR3 has 14 residues. The DNA of the CDR3 is TGTGCCTGGAGTGGAGCGGGAGGGACAGATACGCAGTATTTT. This translates into CAWSGAGGTDTQYF. Combining the CDR3 with reference TRBV30 and TRBJ2-3 gives the whole variable domain SQTIHQWPATLVQPVGSPLSLECTVEGTSNPNLYWYRQAAGRGLQLLFYSVGIGQISSEVPQNLSASRPQDRQFILSSKKLLLSDSGFYLCAWSGAGGTDTQYFGPGTRLTVL.

This clonotype was counted a few times. V gene TRBV7-2 combines with J gene TRBJ1-2; D is ambiguous. Germline values: CDR1 SGHTA, CDR2 FQGNSA. Trimming cost V 2 bases and J 0 bases, with 10 bases left between them. The CDR3 has 15 amino acids. The CDR3 sequence is CASSLTLEPNYGYTF. CDR3 nucleotides: TGTGCCAGCAGCTTAACCTTAGAACCTAACTATGGCTACACCTTC. The full variable domain, its missing parts supplied by reference TRBV7-2 and TRBJ1-2, is GAGVSQSPSNKVTEKGKDVELRCDPISGHTALYWYRQSLGQGLEFLIYFQGNSAPDKSGLPSDRFSAERTGGSVSTLTIQRTQQEDSAVYLCASSLTLEPNYGYTFGSGTRLTVV.

The rearrangement joins TRBV2 to TRBJ2-1; D remains unclear. This CDR3 is 15 amino acids long. Trimming removed 2 bases from V and 0 bases from J, with 8 bases in between. Per the germline V gene, CDR1 is SNHLY and CDR2 is FYNNEI. The CDR3 DNA sequence: TGTGCCAGCAGTGAACTCATGAGCTCCTACAATGAGCAGTTCTTC. Translated, it gives CASSELMSSYNEQFF. Filled out from reference TRBV2 and TRBJ2-1, the complete variable domain reads EPEVTQTPSHQVTQMGQEVILRCVPISNHLYFYWYRQILGQKVEFLVSFYNNEISEKSEIFDDQFSVERPDGSNFTLKIRSTKLEDSAMYFCASSELMSSYNEQFFGPGTRLTVL.

The gene calls are TRBV14 and TRBJ2-7; TRBD2 aligns across 11 bases. Losses at the gene ends were 4 bases for V and 6 bases for J; bases not matched to a gene: 8. The CDR3 spans 15 residues. The germline V gene has CDR1 SGHDN and CDR2 FVKESK. This chain's CDR3 is CASSPLAGGLGEQYF. The CDR3 DNA is TGTGCCAGCAGCCCGCTAGCGGGAGGCCTGGGCGAGCAGTACTTC.

A few counts support this clonotype. The rearrangement joins TRBV9 to TRBJ2-1; TRBD2 matches 7 bases. CDR3 length: 15 residues. With V trimmed by 0 bases and J by 1 base, 1 base remained unmatched. CDR1 and CDR2 from the germline V gene are SGDLS and YYNGEE. The CDR3 spells CASSVGDYSYNEQFF. The CDR3 DNA follows: TGTGCCAGCAGCGTAGGGGACTATTCCTACAATGAGCAGTTCTTC.

The rearrangement uses TRBV23-1 and TRBJ1-4; no definite D call. TRBV23-1 is an ORF, and what it does is uncertain. This CDR3 comprises 17 residues. The V end lost 0 bases, the J end lost 0 bases, and 11 bases lay between the germline ends. Here the CDR3 DNA reads TGCGCCAGCAGTCAATCCACCCCAGTGCCAACTAATGAAAAACTGTTTTTT. This encodes CASSQSTPVPTNEKLFF.

As for this clonotype: One junction end does not reproduce the germline sequence, and a read error may be involved. The gene calls are TRBV6-2 or TRBV6-3 and TRBJ2-3; 10 positions match TRBD1. The CDR3 runs to 15 residues. The germline V gene encodes CDR1 MNHEY and CDR2 SVGEGT. CDR3 protein: CATNDRGPFTDTQYF. The CDR3, as DNA: TGCGCCACCAACGACAGGGGGCCCTTCACAGATACGCAGTATTTT.

This clonotype was counted a few times. Since no conserved phenylalanine or tryptophan closes the CDR3, a read error is the likely cause. It is unclear where the CDR3 begins or ends on the DNA, so no DNA is shown, and the CDR3 is as TCRdb lists it. The chain couples TRBV21-1 to TRBJ2-4; the table assigns TRBD1, which was not confirmed against the DNA. TRBV21-1 is noted as a pseudogene. The CDR3 is 9 amino acids in total, end residues counted. CDR3 loop: CASSLTGGG.

This clonotype was recorded a few times. The chain is built from TRBV25-1 and TRBJ2-5; 7 bases line up with TRBD2. CDR1 MGHDK and CDR2 SYGVNS come from the germline V gene. The CDR3 covers 14 residues. V was clipped by 1 base and J by 5 bases; unmatched bases: 4. The CDR3 protein is CASSESGGAETQYF. The CDR3 bases are TGTGCCAGCAGTGAATCGGGGGGTGCGGAGACCCAGTACTTC.

This chain joins TRBV15 and TRBJ2-7; D is unresolved. The J call is uncertain, as TRBJ2-1 better fits the DNA end. CDR3 length: 13 amino acids. Germline V gene sequence: CDR1 LNHNV, CDR2 YYDKDF (reference sequence). CDR3 in amino acids: CATSKEWGYEQFF. The CDR3 coding sequence is TGTGCCACCAGCAAAGAATGGGGATACGAGCAGTTCTTC.

This clonotype has at least ten counts. V is TRBV15 and J is TRBJ1-5; TRBD1 matches 10 bases. CDR1 and CDR2 from the germline V gene are LNHNV and YYDKDF (reference sequence). The length of the CDR3 is 14 residues. V gave up 8 bases and J gave up 2 bases; unmatched junction bases: 3. CDR3 region: CATGTGEGNQPQHF. CDR3 sequence (DNA): TGTGCCACCGGGACAGGGGAAGGCAATCAGCCCCAGCATTTT.

In regard to this clonotype: This may be a read error: a much more frequent sequence differs by one nucleotide. This chain connects TRBV28 to TRBJ2-7, with 8 nucleotides matching TRBD1. Looked up from germline, CDR1 is MDHEN and CDR2 is SYDVKM. The V gene end was trimmed by 5 bases and the J gene end by 5 bases; junction bases not matched to a gene: 8. This CDR3 is 14 amino acids long. In DNA form, the CDR3 reads TGTGCCAGCAGTCCAATCGGACAGGGCCACGAGCAGTACTTC. Its protein is CASSPIGQGHEQYF.

The table lists this clonotype with a few counts. The J gene is TRBJ2-2, the V gene TRBV7-9; D call uncertain. The CDR3 is 13 amino acids. Trimming pared 5 bases from V and 4 bases from J, leaving 8 bases between. The germline CDR1 and CDR2 sequences are SEHNR and FQNEAQ (reference sequence). The CDR3 nucleotides read TGTGCCAGCAGCCCCCGTCTCACCGGGGAGCTGTTTTTT. It specifies CASSPRLTGELFF.

This clonotype was picked up many times. The chain combines TRBV4-1 with TRBJ2-7; D might be TRBD1 or TRBD2, each matching 5 bases. The CDR3 is 15 amino acids. Germline CDR1 MGHRA, CDR2 YSYEKL. V was cut by 4 bases and J by 4 bases, with 17 bases left in between. CDR3 DNA sequence: TGCGCCAGCAGCCCCGTCCGGGACGGAGGATACGAGCAGTACTTC. It encodes CASSPVRDGGYEQYF.

Note on this clonotype: Given a much more abundant clone one base away, this may be a read error. V is TRBV6-2 or TRBV6-3 and J is TRBJ2-7, with D perhaps given as TRBD1 or TRBD2 (5 bases each). The ends were cut back, 6 bases at V and 5 bases at J, with 20 bases in the middle. The germline gives CDR1 MNHEY, CDR2 SVGEGT. The CDR3 extends over 15 amino acids. The CDR3 reads CASSSIGAQFHEQYF. The CDR3 DNA is TGTGCCAGCAGCTCAATCGGGGCACAGTTCCACGAGCAGTACTTC.

This clonotype was counted between two and nine times. The gene calls are TRBV12-3 or TRBV12-4 and TRBJ2-3; the match to TRBD2 covers 12 bases. The ends lost 6 bases at V and 5 bases at J; junction bases unmatched: 6. CDR3 length: 15 residues. For the CDR3, the DNA is TGTGCCAGCAGCCGGACTAGCGGGGTTAGAGATACGCAGTATTTT. It encodes CASSRTSGVRDTQYF.

This clonotype was seen repeatedly, ten times or more. This sequence joins TRBV7-6 and TRBJ2-3; D gene ambiguous. The CDR3 covers 14 residues. V was shortened by 2 bases and J by 4 bases, with 10 bases between the two germline ends. CDR1 and CDR2 (germline): SGHVS, FNYEAQ. The CDR3 DNA is TGTGCCAGCAGCTTACCTGAGAGCGCAGATACGCAGTATTTT. Its translation: CASSLPESADTQYF.